Each of the 20 T cell receptor beta chains below was sequenced from the same sample in a study of cytomegalovirus exposure and HLA in healthy donors. PCR employed 60 Vbeta and 13 Jbeta primers. Method: immunoSEQ multiplex PCR; TCRdb's copy keeps in-frame clones and lacks some. Among fewer than 200,000 clones listed, 87% were seen once. Sequences were obtained from PBMCs. These receptors were obtained from a boy aged 2 to 9 in good health and CMV-seronegative.

Only one count was recorded for this clone. The chain links TRBV11-2 to TRBJ2-5; D uncertain. The germline V gene has CDR1 SGHAT and CDR2 FQNNGV. Deletions cut 3 bases from V and 4 bases from J, with 12 bases between. This CDR3 has 14 amino acids. CDR3 DNA: TGTGCCAGCAGCTTGGTCCAGGCGCGAGAGACCCAGTACTTC. The encoded protein is CASSLVQARETQYF.

The chain is built from TRBV7-2 and TRBJ1-1; D unresolved. The V gene lost 3 bases and the J gene lost 5 bases, with 4 bases spanning the gap. The germline CDR1 and CDR2 sequences are SGHTA and FQGNSA. There are 11 residues in the CDR3. CDR3 residues: CASSFSTEAFF. CDR3 coding DNA: TGTGCCAGCAGCTTCTCGACTGAAGCTTTCTTT.

The chain employs TRBV12-5 and TRBJ1-5; 7 bases are a match to TRBD1. The V segment lost 5 bases and the J segment 4 bases; nucleotides outside the gene matches: 2. Germline assignment: CDR1 LGHNT and CDR2 FRNRAP. The CDR3 consists of 13 residues. CDR3: CASGQGGNQPQHF. Here the CDR3 DNA reads TGTGCTAGTGGTCAGGGGGGAAATCAGCCCCAGCATTTT.

The V call is TRBV27, the J call TRBJ1-5; D gene ambiguous. V lost 3 bases to trimming and J lost 7 bases, with 13 bases between them. Germline CDR1 MNHEY, CDR2 SMNVEV (reference sequence). This CDR3 comprises 14 residues. CDR3 nucleotide sequence: TGTGCCAGCAGTTTTAGAGGACGAGGGCAGCCCCAGCATTTT. It is translated as CASSFRGRGQPQHF.

The rearrangement uses TRBV7-2 and TRBJ2-2; possible D gene TRBD1, 5 bases. Trimming stripped 5 bases from V and 0 bases from J, with 16 bases between. This CDR3 has 17 residues. CDR1 is SGHTA, CDR2 FQGNSA, per germline. The CDR3 protein is CASSLEPTDANTGELFF. CDR3 DNA: TGTGCCAGCAGCCTAGAACCGACAGACGCGAACACCGGGGAGCTGTTTTTT.

This rearrangement joins TRBV10-2 to TRBJ1-3; D gene uncertain. CDR1 and CDR2 from the germline V gene are WSHSY and SAAADI. The CDR3 is made up of 15 amino acids. Trimming took off 8 bases at V and 0 bases at J, with 14 bases between the two ends. CDR3 sequence reads: CASAIRSPSGNTIYF. The CDR3 region has the DNA TGCGCCAGCGCCATCAGAAGTCCCTCTGGAAACACCATATATTTT.

As DNA, the CDR3 is TGTGCCAGCAGTGGTTCCGGGGGCAATCAGCCCCAGCATTTT. It yields the protein CASSGSGGNQPQHF. The V call is TRBV2, the J call TRBJ1-5; D is unresolved. The germline gives CDR1 SNHLY, CDR2 FYNNEI. The V gene lost 4 bases and the J gene lost 2 bases, with 9 bases spanning the gap. This CDR3 spans 14 amino acids.

The CDR3 region is CASSFTGSYEQYF. The CDR3, as DNA: TGTGCCAGCAGTTTCACAGGGTCCTACGAGCAGTACTTC. The J gene is TRBJ2-7, the V gene TRBV27; possible D gene TRBD1, 6 bases. The length of the CDR3 is 13 residues. The germline CDR1 and CDR2 sequences are MNHEY and SMNVEV (reference sequence). The V gene lost 3 bases and the J gene lost 1 base, with 7 bases spanning the gap.

V usage is TRBV7-3 and J usage is TRBJ1-2; 12 bases line up with TRBD1. The CDR3 covers 13 residues. Looked up from germline, CDR1 is SGHTA and CDR2 is FQGTGA. V trimming: 5 bases; J trimming: 13 bases; junction bases outside the gene matches: 8. The CDR3 spells CASSDRDRGLITF. DNA of the CDR3: TGTGCCAGCAGCGACCGGGACAGGGGGCTCATCACCTTC.

This chain joins TRBV2 and TRBJ2-5; TRBD2 is a possible D gene (6 bases). CDR3 length: 10 residues. From germline, CDR1 is SNHLY and CDR2 FYNNEI. Trimming took 6 bases from V and 9 from J, leaving 8 bases between them. Here the CDR3 DNA reads TGTGCCAGCAGATGGGAGGCCCAGTACTTC. It translates to CASRWEAQYF.

V usage is TRBV5-1 and J usage is TRBJ2-1; 7 bases map to TRBD1. Per the germline V gene, CDR1 is SGHRS and CDR2 is YFSETQ. The CDR3 covers 16 residues. V lost 2 bases and J lost 4; bases outside the gene matches: 9. The CDR3 nucleotides are TGCGCCAGCAGCTTCACTACAGGGGCCCTATACAATGAGCAGTTCTTC. Translation: CASSFTTGALYNEQFF. Combining the CDR3 with reference TRBV5-1 and TRBJ2-1 gives the whole variable domain KAGVTQTPRYLIKTRGQQVTLSCSPISGHRSVSWYQQTPGQGLQFLFEYFSETQRNKGNFPGRFSGRQFSNSRSEMNVSTLELGDSALYLCASSFTTGALYNEQFFGPGTRLTVL.

The V and J genes are TRBV27 and TRBJ2-1; 16 bases align to TRBD2. The ends lost 5 bases at V and 14 bases at J; junction bases unmatched: 9. The CDR3 runs to 15 residues. Germline V gene lookup returns CDR1 MNHEY and CDR2 SMNVEV (reference sequence). CDR3 region: CASSPGTSGRAIKFF. DNA of the CDR3: TGTGCCAGCAGTCCGGGGACTAGCGGGAGGGCGATTAAGTTCTTC.

This rearrangement joins TRBV27 to TRBJ2-7, with D perhaps TRBD1 (5 bases). Germline CDR1 reads MNHEY; CDR2 reads SMNVEV (reference sequence). The CDR3 is made up of 11 amino acids. Trimming removed 2 bases at V and 8 bases at J, with 7 bases between. Here the CDR3 DNA reads TGTGCCAGCAGTTTAAGGGGCAAGCAGTACTTC. Amino acids: CASSLRGKQYF.

CDR3 DNA: TGTGCCAGCAGCTCACAAGGCTCGGGGTCTGGAAACACCATATATTTT. Protein: CASSSQGSGSGNTIYF. The J gene is TRBJ1-3, the V gene TRBV7-2; D gene unclear. From germline, CDR1 is SGHTA and CDR2 FQGNSA. The CDR3 sequence is 16 residues long. V lost 4 bases and J 1 base, leaving 14 bases between the germline ends. Filled out from reference TRBV7-2 and TRBJ1-3, the complete variable domain reads GAGVSQSPSNKVTEKGKDVELRCDPISGHTALYWYRQSLGQGLEFLIYFQGNSAPDKSGLPSDRFSAERTGGSVSTLTIQRTQQEDSAVYLCASSSQGSGSGNTIYFGEGSWLTVV.

This clone has a single count. This rearrangement joins TRBV15 to TRBJ1-5; the match to TRBD1 covers 8 bases. The germline gives CDR1 LNHNV, CDR2 YYDKDF (reference sequence). The CDR3 extends over 15 amino acids. The V segment lost 5 bases and the J segment 6 bases; nucleotides outside the gene matches: 9. The CDR3 DNA follows: TGTGCCACCAGCCCAGACAGGGGACTGGGTCAGCCCCAGCATTTT. It encodes CATSPDRGLGQPQHF. The complete variable domain, with remaining parts taken from reference TRBV15 and TRBJ1-5, reads DAMVIQNPRYQVTQFGKPVTLSCSQTLNHNVMYWYQQKSSQAPKLLFHYYDKDFNNEADTPDNFQSRRPNTSFCFLDIRSPGLGDTAMYLCATSPDRGLGQPQHFGDGTRLSIL.

The genes are TRBV18 and TRBJ2-7; no definite D call. The germline V gene has CDR1 KGHSH and CDR2 LQKENI. The CDR3 runs to 13 residues. Between the trimmed V and J ends, which lost 2 bases and 3 bases, there was a span of 8 bases. CDR3 sequence reads: CASSPRQDYEQYF. For the CDR3, the DNA is TGTGCCAGCTCACCAAGGCAGGACTACGAGCAGTACTTC. The full variable domain, with the rest looked up from reference TRBV18 and TRBJ2-7, is NAGVMQNPRHLVRRRGQEARLRCSPMKGHSHVYWYRQLPEEGLKFMVYLQKENIIDESGMPKERFSAEFPKEGPSILRIQQVVRGDSAAYFCASSPRQDYEQYFGPGTRLTVT.

The J gene is TRBJ2-5, the V gene TRBV19; TRBD1 matches at 8 bases. Germline values: CDR1 LNHDA, CDR2 SQIVND (reference sequence). Losses at the gene ends were 0 bases for V and 5 bases for J; bases not matched to a gene: 8. The length of the CDR3 is 16 residues. The CDR3 region has the DNA TGTGCCAGTAGTATAGATCCGAGGACAGGGAGGGAGACCCAGTACTTC. This translates into CASSIDPRTGRETQYF.

This clone appeared a few times. The chain has TRBV5-8 and TRBJ1-1, with unresolved D. Germline CDR1 SGHTS, CDR2 YDEGEE. V was trimmed by 6 bases and J by 8 bases, leaving 5 bases between them. The CDR3 totals 9 residues. The DNA of the CDR3 is TGTGCCAGCAAGCGGGAAGCTTTCTTT. This codes for CASKREAFF.

The chain couples TRBV2 to TRBJ1-1; 8 nucleotides agree with TRBD1. J gave up 5 bases and V 6 bases, and 5 bases lay outside the gene matches. CDR3 length: 13 residues. In germline, CDR1 is SNHLY, CDR2 FYNNEI. CDR3 nucleotide sequence: TGTGCCAGCAGGGCAGACAGGGGAACTGAAGCTTTCTTT. Encoded protein: CASRADRGTEAFF.

V is TRBV5-8 and J is TRBJ1-6, with D unresolved. There are 15 residues in the CDR3. The germline V gene has CDR1 SGHTS and CDR2 YDEGEE. Trimming removed 0 bases from V and 10 bases from J, with 14 bases in between. The CDR3 nucleotides read TGTGCCAGCAGCTTGGAGGGCTCCCGGGAATCACCCCTCCACTTT. Residues: CASSLEGSRESPLHF.